Listed here are 31 T cell receptor beta chains from one sample, sequenced in a study of cytomegalovirus exposure and HLA in healthy donors. The PCR was carried out with 60 Vbeta primers and 13 Jbeta primers. Sequencing was performed with immunoSEQ multiplex PCR; in TCRdb, only in-frame clones are kept and a portion is missing. Counted here are around 220,000 clones, roughly 80% occurring once; the ten biggest clones make up about 1.4%. Material: PBMCs. All receptors derive from a girl aged 5-17 years in good health and CMV-seronegative.

The CDR3, as DNA: TGTGCCAGCAGTGCGGTCTTACAAGAGACCCAGTACTTC. This translates into CASSAVLQETQYF. The rearrangement uses TRBV6-1 and TRBJ2-5; D uncertain. The CDR3 consists of 13 residues. Germline CDR1 and CDR2: MNHNS and SASEGT. The V end was cut by 4 bases, the J end by 2 bases, with 8 bases between.

The chain joins TRBV28 to TRBJ2-6, with 9 positions matching TRBD1. The CDR3 has 20 amino acids. V was clipped by 5 bases and J by 0 bases; unmatched bases: 14. Germline assignment: CDR1 MDHEN and CDR2 SYDVKM. As DNA, the CDR3 is TGTGCCAGCAGTCCATACTTCCCGGGACAGGGCCTCTCTGGGGCCAACGTCCTGACTTTC. Its translation: CASSPYFPGQGLSGANVLTF.

This chain uses TRBV4-1 with TRBJ1-1; tentatively, D is TRBD1 (6 bases). CDR1 and CDR2 (germline): MGHRA, YSYEKL. The germline V and J ends were trimmed by 2 bases and 5 bases, with 27 bases remaining between them. This CDR3 contains 19 residues. In DNA form, the CDR3 reads TGCGCCAGCAGCCAACCAGAGTTGGGAGTAATCAGGGGAGGGACTGAAGCTTTCTTT. Its translation: CASSQPELGVIRGGTEAFF.

This clone occurred once. Here the CDR3 DNA reads TGTGCCAGCAGGTCGGGACAGGGCAACAATCAGCCCCAGCATTTT. Amino acid sequence: CASRSGQGNNQPQHF. The chain carries TRBV28 and TRBJ1-5, with TRBD1 matching over 9 bases. Germline CDR1 is MDHEN and CDR2 is SYDVKM. V shed 6 bases, J shed 3 bases, and the junction held 6 bases outside the gene matches. The CDR3 extends over 15 amino acids.

The sample holds a few counts of this clone. The J gene is TRBJ1-6, the V gene TRBV4-2; D may be TRBD1 (5 bases). CDR3 length: 16 residues. Trimming left V 0 bases short and J 5 bases short, with 11 bases between. Germline V lookup: CDR1 LGHNA, CDR2 YNFKEQ. CDR3 sequence (DNA): TGTGCCAGCAGCCAAGACGGACCAGGGAATAATTCACCCCTCCACTTT. Residues: CASSQDGPGNNSPLHF.

The chain has TRBV4-1 and TRBJ2-7; the D is unclear. V gave up 1 base and J gave up 3 bases, with 19 bases separating them. The CDR3 length is 17 residues. Germline V lookup: CDR1 MGHRA, CDR2 YSYEKL. CDR3 in DNA: TGCGCCAGCAGCCAAGGCATTCGTGTCGCAGGAAACTACGAGCAGTACTTC. Residues: CASSQGIRVAGNYEQYF.

The chain recombines TRBV28 with TRBJ1-2; 7 bases agree with TRBD1. J gave up 4 bases and V 7 bases, and 9 bases lay outside the gene matches. CDR1 and CDR2 (germline): MDHEN, SYDVKM. The CDR3 covers 14 residues. The CDR3 DNA follows: TGTGCCAGCATCCCGACAGGGTGGGCCTATGGCTACACCTTC. This codes for CASIPTGWAYGYTF.

The V and J genes are TRBV27 and TRBJ2-5; the D gene is possibly TRBD1 (6 bases). V lost 4 bases, J lost 5 bases, and 17 bases lay in between. The CDR3 contains 15 residues. Germline V gene lookup returns CDR1 MNHEY and CDR2 SMNVEV (reference sequence). CDR3 sequence reads: CASSSLGHPKETQYF. CDR3 DNA sequence: TGTGCCAGCAGTTCTTTGGGACACCCAAAGGAGACCCAGTACTTC.

CDR3 loop: CASSVGDYQETQYF. CDR3 coding DNA: TGTGCCAGCAGTGTCGGGGACTACCAAGAGACCCAGTACTTC. This chain uses TRBV2 with TRBJ2-5; TRBD2 might be the D (6 bases). CDR3 length: 14 residues. Trimming stripped 4 bases from V and 0 bases from J, with 9 bases between. Germline lookup yields CDR1 SNHLY and CDR2 FYNNEI.

The chain is built from TRBV7-2 and TRBJ2-4, with a possible D match to TRBD1 (8 bases). The CDR3 totals 14 residues. The germline gives CDR1 SGHTA, CDR2 FQGNSA. Deletions cut 4 bases from V and 6 bases from J, with 13 bases between. In nucleotides, the CDR3 is TGTGCCAGCAGCTCGCGGGGGACAGGAAACATTCAGTACTTC. It codes for CASSSRGTGNIQYF.

A few counts support this clone. The chain combines TRBV6-5 with TRBJ1-1; D perhaps matches TRBD1 (6 bases). Germline CDR1 and CDR2: MNHEY and SVGAGI. V gave up 6 bases and J gave up 1 base, with 12 bases separating them. This CDR3 has 14 residues. As DNA, the CDR3 is TGTGCCAGCAGACCTACGGGACAGAACACTGAAGCTTTCTTT. It specifies CASRPTGQNTEAFF.

This clone has a handful of counts. J is TRBJ1-1 and V is TRBV27; 10 bases map to TRBD1. Germline assignment: CDR1 MNHEY and CDR2 SMNVEV (reference sequence). The CDR3 has 14 amino acids. V trimming: 6 bases; J trimming: 1 base; junction bases outside the gene matches: 2. The CDR3 loop is CASSRDRGNTEAFF. The CDR3 bases are TGTGCCAGCAGCCGGGACAGGGGGAACACTGAAGCTTTCTTT.

The table lists this clone with a few counts. The chain combines TRBV7-2 with TRBJ1-1, with 7 positions matching TRBD1. The CDR3 covers 14 residues. Unmatched junction bases numbered 2, after V lost 3 bases and J lost 1 base. From germline, CDR1 is SGHTA and CDR2 FQGNSA. Here the CDR3 DNA reads TGTGCCAGCAGCTTCACAGGGGCGAACACTGAAGCTTTCTTT. It codes for CASSFTGANTEAFF.

The chain links TRBV10-2 to TRBJ2-7; 10 bases map to TRBD1. Germline assignment: CDR1 WSHSY and CDR2 SAAADI. The CDR3 runs to 14 residues. V shed 8 bases and J 4 bases; nucleotides not matched to a gene: 8. Here the CDR3 reads CASLKGQGPYEQYF. CDR3 DNA: TGCGCCAGCCTCAAGGGACAGGGGCCTTACGAGCAGTACTTC.

V gene TRBV28 combines with J gene TRBJ2-6, with a weak D call TRBD2 (5 bases). This CDR3 has 16 amino acids. In germline, CDR1 is MDHEN, CDR2 SYDVKM. Trimming pared 1 base from V and 4 bases from J, leaving 11 bases between. The chain's CDR3 is CASSLYEGAGANVLTF. The DNA of the CDR3 is TGTGCCAGCAGTTTATACGAGGGAGCCGGGGCCAACGTCCTGACTTTC.

This chain joins TRBV25-1 and TRBJ2-4; TRBD2 might be the D (5 bases). The CDR3 is 18 amino acids. Germline assignment: CDR1 MGHDK and CDR2 SYGVNS. V lost 2 bases to trimming and J lost 1 base, with 18 bases between them. The CDR3 reads CASSEGGLGSAAKNIQYF. CDR3 DNA sequence: TGTGCCAGCAGTGAAGGCGGGTTGGGGTCTGCGGCCAAAAACATTCAGTACTTC.

The chain uses TRBV6-4 and TRBJ2-3, with 15 bases identical to TRBD2. This CDR3 region has 17 residues. The V gene end was trimmed by 2 bases and the J gene end by 0 bases; junction bases not matched to a gene: 0. The germline V gene has CDR1 MRHNA and CDR2 SNTAGT. CDR3: CASSDGTSGGSTDTQYF. CDR3 bases: TGTGCCAGCAGTGACGGGACTAGCGGGGGGAGCACAGATACGCAGTATTTT.

For the CDR3, the DNA is TGTGCCAGCAGCTTAGTAGGAGGTGGATTCGCCACTGAAGCTTTCTTT. Its protein product is CASSLVGGGFATEAFF. The chain uses TRBV11-2 and TRBJ1-1; D remains unclear. Trimming shortened V by 1 base and J by 4 bases, and 16 bases separated the two germline ends. CDR1 is SGHAT, CDR2 FQNNGV, per germline. This CDR3 has 16 residues.

The genes are TRBV27 and TRBJ1-2; a possible D gene is TRBD1 (5 bases). Per the germline V gene, CDR1 is MNHEY and CDR2 is SMNVEV (reference sequence). This CDR3 has 14 residues. Trimming left V 5 bases short and J 4 bases short, with 14 bases between. The CDR3 here is CASSPFRGSYGYTF. In DNA, the CDR3 is TGTGCCAGCAGTCCCTTTCGGGGGAGCTATGGCTACACCTTC.

The chain employs TRBV5-4 and TRBJ2-2; the D gene is possibly TRBD1 (6 bases). V gave up 3 bases and J gave up 7 bases, with 16 bases separating them. CDR3 length: 15 amino acids. CDR1 is SGHNT, CDR2 YYREEE, per germline (reference sequence). The CDR3 DNA reads TGTGCCAGCAGCTCCAGACAGGTCCGGGACGGGGAGCTGTTTTTT. Amino acids: CASSSRQVRDGELFF.

This clone came up a few times. The chain carries TRBV10-3 and TRBJ2-3; TRBD1 is a possible D gene (6 bases). The CDR3 is 13 residues long. Per the germline V gene, CDR1 is ENHRY and CDR2 is SYGVKD. V was cut by 6 bases and J by 5 bases, with 12 bases left in between. The CDR3 coding sequence is TGTGCCATCAGAGGGACATCTGGAGATACGCAGTATTTT. Translated, it gives CAIRGTSGDTQYF.

The chain uses TRBV7-3 and TRBJ2-6; 8 positions match TRBD2. V lost 4 bases, J lost 4 bases, and 6 bases stayed unmatched. The CDR3 covers 16 residues. Germline V gene data show CDR1 as SGHTA and CDR2 as FQGTGA. CDR3: CASSSPLAGGANVLTF. In nucleotides, the CDR3 is TGTGCCAGCAGCTCGCCTTTAGCGGGAGGGGCCAACGTCCTGACTTTC.

This clone was recorded a few times. The genes are TRBV5-1 and TRBJ1-1; TRBD1 matches at 7 bases. Germline loops: CDR1 SGHRS, CDR2 YFSETQ. The CDR3 sequence is 14 residues long. The trim removed 2 bases at V and 5 bases at J, leaving 6 bases unmatched. For the CDR3, the DNA is TGCGCCAGCAGCTTCCAAGACAGGGAGACTGAAGCTTTCTTT. Translation: CASSFQDRETEAFF.

This clone appeared once. The J gene is TRBJ2-1, the V gene TRBV10-3, with 7 bases matching TRBD2. The CDR3 has 14 residues. Germline V gene lookup returns CDR1 ENHRY and CDR2 SYGVKD. Germline trimming cut 7 bases from V and 1 base from J; bases unmatched to any gene: 4. The CDR3 sequence: CAIKTGGSYNEQFF. CDR3 sequence (DNA): TGTGCCATCAAGACGGGAGGTTCCTACAATGAGCAGTTCTTC.

This chain joins TRBV28 and TRBJ1-1; D is unclear. The CDR3 totals 17 residues. Trimming left V 1 base short and J 0 bases short, with 15 bases between. The germline CDR1 and CDR2 sequences are MDHEN and SYDVKM. The CDR3 region has the DNA TGTGCCAGCAGTTTATTAGCAGGACGGACTATGAACACTGAAGCTTTCTTT. Protein product: CASSLLAGRTMNTEAFF.

This chain uses TRBV5-1 with TRBJ1-1; 7 nucleotides line up with TRBD1. This CDR3 is 14 amino acids long. V shed 4 bases, J shed 7 bases, and the junction held 10 bases outside the gene matches. CDR1 is SGHRS and CDR2 is YFSETQ in the germline V gene. The CDR3 DNA is TGCGCCAGCAGCACGGCCGGGACAGATGGTGAAGCTTTCTTT. It codes for CASSTAGTDGEAFF.

The chain is built from TRBV29-1 and TRBJ2-3; 9 bases are shared with TRBD1. V was clipped by 4 bases and J by 6 bases; unmatched bases: 8. The CDR3 consists of 14 residues. Germline lookup yields CDR1 SQVTM and CDR2 ANQGSEA. The CDR3 spells CSVARQGDLDTQYF. The CDR3 nucleotides are TGCAGCGTTGCTAGACAGGGGGACCTTGATACGCAGTATTTT.

The chain couples TRBV9 to TRBJ2-5; TRBD2 is a possible D gene (5 bases). The CDR3 has 16 amino acids. V lost 2 bases to trimming and J lost 7 bases, with 21 bases between them. Germline values: CDR1 SGDLS, CDR2 YYNGEE. Here the CDR3 DNA reads TGTGCCAGCAGCGTCGGTCTGGACTTGAATTCAGGGACCCAGTACTTC. Translating it yields CASSVGLDLNSGTQYF. The full variable domain, its missing parts supplied by reference TRBV9 and TRBJ2-5, is DSGVTQTPKHLITATGQRVTLRCSPRSGDLSVYWYQQSLDQGLQFLIQYYNGEERAKGNILERFSAQQFPDLHSELNLSSLELGDSALYFCASSVGLDLNSGTQYFGPGTRLLVL.

This chain joins TRBV27 and TRBJ2-7, with D hard to call. The ends were cut back, 5 bases at V and 1 base at J, with 9 bases in the middle. This CDR3 has 13 amino acids. Germline V CDR1 and CDR2: MNHEY, SMNVEV (reference sequence). The CDR3 DNA reads as TGTGCCAGCAGTAGTACAGATTCCTACGAGCAGTACTTC. The encoded protein is CASSSTDSYEQYF.

The chain is built from TRBV19 and TRBJ2-4; 10 nucleotides agree with TRBD1. The CDR3 has 18 amino acids. From germline, CDR1 is LNHDA and CDR2 SQIVND (reference sequence). With 6 bases clipped from V and 0 bases from J, the junction kept 11 bases outside the gene matches. CDR3 DNA: TGTGCCAGTAGGGTCGGGACAGGGGTTCTGACAGCCAAAAACATTCAGTACTTC. Translated, it gives CASRVGTGVLTAKNIQYF.

J is TRBJ1-1 and V is TRBV10-3, with 8 bases matching TRBD1. This CDR3 has 16 amino acids. The V segment lost 0 bases and the J segment 2 bases; nucleotides outside the gene matches: 5. CDR1 and CDR2 (germline): ENHRY, SYGVKD. The CDR3 region is CAISESVGQGNTEAFF. The CDR3 DNA is TGTGCCATCAGTGAGTCGGTCGGACAGGGAAACACTGAAGCTTTCTTT.